This TCR beta chain was sequenced for a study of early T cells in non-severe SARS-CoV-2 infection. Background on the study: Sequencing targeted bulk RNA from unsorted whole blood, leaving chains unpaired. Study findings and constraints: Clonotype matching in VDJdb favored anti-spike CD8 responses and did not capture private and CD4 specificities.

This clonotype has a count of ten or more. Its specificity is not known. Attachment of unique molecular identifiers to individual cDNA molecules was performed. TCRdb re-analysed the 5' RACE reads in MiXCR, keeping a single row per CDR3 protein. This sample yields fewer than 30,000 distinct CDR3 sequences, of which 5.3% are seen a single time; approximately 4.5% belongs to the top ten. This CDR3 has 15 amino acids. V was cut by 5 bases and J by 7 bases, with 17 bases left in between. CDR1 and CDR2 from the germline V gene are SSHAT and FNYEAQ (reference sequence). The V call is TRBV7-7, the J call TRBJ2-2; a possible D gene is TRBD2 (5 bases). This clonotype originated in an adult who was a healthcare worker with PCR-confirmed SARS-CoV-2 infection or an uninfected control (not recorded which). What was sequenced was whole blood. The CDR3 sequence is CASSPRAAGNGELFF. In DNA, the CDR3 is TGTGCCAGCAGCCCCCGCGCCGCCGGGAACGGGGAGCTGTTTTTT.